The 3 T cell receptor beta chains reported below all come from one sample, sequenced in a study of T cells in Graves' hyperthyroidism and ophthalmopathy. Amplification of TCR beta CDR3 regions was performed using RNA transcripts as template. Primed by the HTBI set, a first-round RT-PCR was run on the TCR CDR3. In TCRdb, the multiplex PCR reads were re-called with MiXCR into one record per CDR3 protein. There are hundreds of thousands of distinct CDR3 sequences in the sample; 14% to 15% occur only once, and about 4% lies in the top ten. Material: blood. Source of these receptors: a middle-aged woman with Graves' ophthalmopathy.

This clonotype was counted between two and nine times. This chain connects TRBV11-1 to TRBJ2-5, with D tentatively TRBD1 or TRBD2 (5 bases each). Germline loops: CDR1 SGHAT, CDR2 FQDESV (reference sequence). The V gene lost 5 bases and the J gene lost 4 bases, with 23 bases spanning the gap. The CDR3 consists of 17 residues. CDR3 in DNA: TGTGCCAGCAGCCTACCTAAGGGCAGGGAGAACCCAGAGACCCAGTACTTC. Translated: CASSLPKGRENPETQYF.

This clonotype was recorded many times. The CDR3, as DNA: TGTGCCAGCAGCCCCCGACAGTATAGCAATCAGCCCCAGCATTTT. It codes for CASSPRQYSNQPQHF. The chain couples TRBV7-2 to TRBJ1-5; tentative D call: TRBD1 (5 bases). Trimming took 5 bases from V and 0 from J, leaving 11 bases between them. CDR1 is SGHTA and CDR2 is FQGNSA in the germline V gene. CDR3 length: 15 amino acids. The variable domain in full, completed from reference TRBV7-2 and TRBJ1-5, reads GAGVSQSPSNKVTEKGKDVELRCDPISGHTALYWYRQSLGQGLEFLIYFQGNSAPDKSGLPSDRFSAERTGGSVSTLTIQRTQQEDSAVYLCASSPRQYSNQPQHFGDGTRLSIL.

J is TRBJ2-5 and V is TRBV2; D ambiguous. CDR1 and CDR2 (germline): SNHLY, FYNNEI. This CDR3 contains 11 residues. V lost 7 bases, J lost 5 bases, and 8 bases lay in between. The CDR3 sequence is CASNPEETQYF. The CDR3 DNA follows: TGTGCCAGCAACCCGGAGGAGACCCAGTACTTC.